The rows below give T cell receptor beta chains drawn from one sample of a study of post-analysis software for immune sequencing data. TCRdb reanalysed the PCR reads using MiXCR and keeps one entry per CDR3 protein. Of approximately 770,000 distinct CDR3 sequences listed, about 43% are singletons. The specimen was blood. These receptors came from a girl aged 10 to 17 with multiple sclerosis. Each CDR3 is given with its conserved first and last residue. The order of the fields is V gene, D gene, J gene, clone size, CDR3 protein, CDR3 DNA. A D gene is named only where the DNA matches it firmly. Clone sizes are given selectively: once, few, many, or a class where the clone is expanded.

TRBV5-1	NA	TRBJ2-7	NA	CASSLEMARGQYEQYF	TGCGCCAGCAGCTTGGAGATGGCGCGGGGCCAATACGAGCAGTACTTC
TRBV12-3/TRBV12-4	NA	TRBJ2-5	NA	CASTLGGGETQYF	TGTGCCAGCACCCTAGGTGGGGGAGAGACCCAGTACTTC
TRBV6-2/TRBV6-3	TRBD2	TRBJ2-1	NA	CASSLGTSGLTYNEQFF	TGTGCCAGCAGTCTCGGGACTAGCGGACTAACCTACAATGAGCAGTTCTTC
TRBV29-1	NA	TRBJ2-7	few	CSVAGGVSSYEQYF	TGCAGCGTTGCGGGCGGGGTTAGCTCCTACGAGCAGTACTTC
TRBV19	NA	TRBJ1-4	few	CASSIKVNEKLFF	TGTGCCAGTAGTATTAAGGTTAATGAAAAACTGTTTTTT
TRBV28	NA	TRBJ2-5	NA	CASSPRTTLEQYF	TGTGCCAGCAGTCCCCGGACCACCCTAGAGCAGTACTTC
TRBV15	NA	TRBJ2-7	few	CATSRDTQGANEQYF	TGTGCCACCAGCAGAGATACGCAGGGCGCCAACGAGCAGTACTTC
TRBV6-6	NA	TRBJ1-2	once	CASRWVDTDYGYTF	TGTGCCAGCCGCTGGGTGGACACTGACTATGGCTACACCTTC
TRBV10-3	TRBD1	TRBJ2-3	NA	CAITSVQGNTDTQYF	TGTGCCATCACCTCGGTACAGGGGAACACAGATACGCAGTATTTT
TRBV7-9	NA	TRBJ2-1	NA	CASSLAPRTDNEQFF	TGTGCCAGCAGCTTAGCGCCTAGGACAGACAATGAGCAGTTCTTC
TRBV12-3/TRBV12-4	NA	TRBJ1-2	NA	CASSLLGRSYGYTF	TGTGCCAGCAGTTTATTGGGGCGCAGCTATGGCTACACCTTC
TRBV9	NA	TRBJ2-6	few	CASSVGGSGANVLTF	TGTGCCAGCAGCGTAGGGGGCTCTGGGGCCAACGTCCTGACTTTC
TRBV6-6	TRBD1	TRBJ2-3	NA	CASSRQGSTQYF	TGTGCCAGCAGCAGACAGGGGAGTACGCAGTATTTT
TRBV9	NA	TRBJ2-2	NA	CANSRGHLQRGTGELFF	TGTGCCAACAGTAGAGGACACCTCCAGAGAGGCACCGGGGAGCTGTTTTTT
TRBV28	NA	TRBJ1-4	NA	CASSFVGWASDEKLFF	TGTGCCAGCAGTTTCGTCGGGTGGGCGTCAGATGAAAAACTGTTTTTT
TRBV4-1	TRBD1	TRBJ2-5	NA	CASSQTRDRRETQYF	TGCGCCAGCAGCCAAACCAGGGACAGGAGAGAGACCCAGTACTTC
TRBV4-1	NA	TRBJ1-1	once	CASSQDRSTEAFF	TGCGCCAGCAGCCAAGATCGAAGCACTGAAGCTTTCTTT
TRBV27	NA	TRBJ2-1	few	CASSSSGFEQFF	TGTGCCAGCAGCTCGTCGGGGTTCGAGCAGTTCTTC
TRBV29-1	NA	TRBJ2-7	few	CSVESRTGRVEQYF	TGCAGCGTTGAATCCAGGACTGGGCGGGTCGAGCAGTACTTC
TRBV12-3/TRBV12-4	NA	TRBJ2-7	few	CASTAGTYEQYF	TGTGCCAGCACGGCAGGGACCTACGAGCAGTACTTC
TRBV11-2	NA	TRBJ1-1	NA	CASSLGRDPEAFF	TGTGCCAGCAGCTTAGGGCGGGATCCTGAAGCTTTCTTT
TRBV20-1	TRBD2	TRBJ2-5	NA	CSARDDALAGVAAQYF	TGCAGTGCTAGAGATGACGCGCTAGCGGGAGTGGCGGCCCAGTACTTC
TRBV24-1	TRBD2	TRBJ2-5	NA	CATSDPGTSGLGTQYF	TGTGCCACCAGTGATCCCGGGACTAGCGGTCTGGGGACCCAGTACTTC
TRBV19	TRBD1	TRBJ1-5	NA	CASSEMTGGPFPQHF	TGTGCCAGTAGTGAAATGACAGGGGGCCCCTTCCCCCAGCATTTT
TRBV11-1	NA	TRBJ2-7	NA	CASSWDGLSGEQYF	TGTGCCAGCAGCTGGGACGGGCTCTCGGGCGAGCAGTACTTC
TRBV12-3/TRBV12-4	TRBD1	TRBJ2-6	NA	CASSWWHRGLSSGANVLTF	TGTGCCAGCAGTTGGTGGCACAGGGGCCTCAGCTCTGGGGCCAACGTCCTGACTTTC
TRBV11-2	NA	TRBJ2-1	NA	CASSSRTVRSYNEQFF	TGTGCCAGCAGCTCGAGGACAGTCCGCTCCTACAATGAGCAGTTCTTC
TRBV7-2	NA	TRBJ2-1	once	CASSLGSVEQFF	TGTGCCAGCAGCTTAGGGAGCGTTGAGCAGTTCTTC
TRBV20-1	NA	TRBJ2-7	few	CSATQTVSYEQYF	TGCAGTGCTACCCAGACAGTCTCCTACGAGCAGTACTTC
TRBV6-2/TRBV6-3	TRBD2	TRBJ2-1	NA	CASSTGRELGNEQFF	TGTGCCAGCAGCACGGGGCGGGAGTTGGGCAATGAGCAGTTCTTC
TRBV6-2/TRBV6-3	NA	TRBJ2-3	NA	CASSYPTGITDTQYF	TGTGCCAGCAGTTACCCGACCGGGATTACAGATACGCAGTATTTT
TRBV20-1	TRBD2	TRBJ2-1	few	CSASGRAFGEQFF	TGCAGTGCTAGCGGGAGGGCCTTTGGGGAGCAGTTCTTC
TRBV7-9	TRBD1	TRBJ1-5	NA	CASSYSGTGGLYGNQPQHF	TGTGCCAGCAGCTACTCCGGGACAGGGGGATTGTACGGCAATCAGCCCCAGCATTTT
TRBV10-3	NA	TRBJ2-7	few	CAISESGSHEQYF	TGTGCCATCAGTGAGTCCGGGAGCCATGAGCAGTACTTC
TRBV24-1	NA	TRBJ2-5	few	CATSDSFSAQYF	TGTGCCACCAGTGATTCCTTCTCGGCCCAGTACTTC
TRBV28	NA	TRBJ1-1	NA	CASSFSPGTEAFF	TGTGCCAGCAGTTTTTCGCCAGGGACCGAAGCTTTCTTT
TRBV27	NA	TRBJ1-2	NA	CASGRQPIPNYGYTF	TGTGCCAGCGGTCGACAGCCGATTCCTAACTATGGCTACACCTTC
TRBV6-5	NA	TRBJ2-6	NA	CASSYVTSGANVLTF	TGTGCCAGCAGTTACGTGACCTCTGGGGCCAACGTCCTGACTTTC
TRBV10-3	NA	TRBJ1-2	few	CAISESSNRNYGYTF	TGTGCCATCAGTGAGTCCAGTAACCGTAACTATGGCTACACCTTC
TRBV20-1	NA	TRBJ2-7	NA	CSASPPRSSYEQYF	TGCAGTGCTAGCCCGCCCAGAAGCTCCTACGAGCAGTACTTC
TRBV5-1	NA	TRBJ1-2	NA	CASGQWGVFDGYTF	TGCGCCAGCGGACAATGGGGGGTATTCGATGGCTACACCTTC